This TCR beta chain derives from a study of cytomegalovirus exposure and HLA in healthy donors. Amplification used 60 Vbeta primers and 13 Jbeta primers. The table came from immunoSEQ multiplex PCR; TCRdb's copy has only in-frame clones and leaves some out. The sample comprises about 140,000 clones, around 82% of which are singletons, and roughly 3.4% rests with the top ten. Nominal health characterized the donors when sampled, though unrecorded immune exposures were likely. The CDR3 extends over 17 amino acids. CDR1 is SGDLS, CDR2 YYNGEE, per germline. The V and J ends lost 5 bases and 2 bases, in that order; junction bases with no gene match: 8. On this clone itself: Its cognate antigen is unknown.

General study results and limits: Further analysis was carried out later, and it showed several of the most significant clusters appearing linked to common viral pathogens. Trimming of TCR beta V- and J-genes showed a link, identified in a later analysis, to a missense DCLRE1C variant.

The sequenced material came from PBMCs. The receptor's source is a young man in good health and CMV-seropositive. The chain employs TRBV9 and TRBJ2-2; 11 nucleotides align to TRBD2. CDR3 in amino acids: CASSQRLAGINTGELFF. CDR3 coding DNA: TGTGCCAGCAGTCAGAGACTAGCGGGGATAAACACCGGGGAGCTGTTTTTT.